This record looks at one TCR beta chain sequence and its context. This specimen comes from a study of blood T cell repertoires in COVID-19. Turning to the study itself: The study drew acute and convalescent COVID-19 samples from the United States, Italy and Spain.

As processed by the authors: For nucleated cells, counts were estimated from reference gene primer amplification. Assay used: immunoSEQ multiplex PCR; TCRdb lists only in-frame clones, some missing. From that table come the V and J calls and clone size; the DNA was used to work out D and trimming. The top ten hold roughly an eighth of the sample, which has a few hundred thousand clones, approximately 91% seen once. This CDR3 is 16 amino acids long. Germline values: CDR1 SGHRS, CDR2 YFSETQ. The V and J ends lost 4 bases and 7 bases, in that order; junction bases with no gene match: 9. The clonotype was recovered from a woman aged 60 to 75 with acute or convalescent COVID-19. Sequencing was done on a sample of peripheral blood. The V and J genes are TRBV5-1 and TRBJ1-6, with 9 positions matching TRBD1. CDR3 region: CASSPGTGMRNSPLHF. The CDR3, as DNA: TGCGCCAGCAGCCCCGGGACAGGGATGAGGAATTCACCCCTCCACTTT.